This entry is about one T cell receptor beta chain. Its specificity is not known. The repertoire was sequenced with immunoSEQ multiplex PCR; TCRdb's copy has only in-frame clones and lacks some. The repertoire holds around 200,000 clones, with around 81% as singletons. Germline V lookup: CDR1 SGHNT, CDR2 YYREEE (reference sequence). V lost 4 bases and J lost 4, with 12 bases in between. The CDR3 is 14 amino acids. This entry comes from a study of cytomegalovirus exposure and HLA in healthy donors. Study observations and caveats: In vitro checks showed that a few CMV-associated chains really do target CMV antigens. Cytomegalovirus status was reportedly diagnosed by the classifier with high sensitivity and specificity. The investigators catalogued 150 or so TCR beta chains as cytomegalovirus-associated. The tendency of first-cohort TCR clusters to co-occur in the 100 to 150 validation repertoires emerged from a later analysis.

V and J are TRBV5-4 and TRBJ1-3; tentative D call: TRBD1 (6 bases). The sequenced material came from PBMCs. The receptor was derived from a woman between 18 and 29 years old in good health and CMV-seropositive. CDR3 residues: CASSLLDRGNTIYF. The DNA of the CDR3 is TGTGCCAGCAGCCTCCTTGACAGGGGAAACACCATATATTTT. Full variable domain (remainder filled in from reference TRBV5-4 and TRBJ1-3): ETGVTQSPTHLIKTRGQQVTLRCSSQSGHNTVSWYQQALGQGPQFIFQYYREEENGRGNFPPRFSGLQFPNYSSELNVNALELDDSALYLCASSLLDRGNTIYFGEGSWLTVV.